These 26 T cell receptor beta chains came from one sample sequenced in a study of resident and recirculating memory T cells in vitiligo. Assay used: immunoSEQ multiplex PCR; TCRdb lists only in-frame clones, some missing. The sample yields tens of thousands of clones, about nine tenths seen once. Sequenced sample: blood. The receptors stem from a male donor with vitiligo.

The chain recombines TRBV7-9 with TRBJ1-4; 7 bases match TRBD1. Germline V gives CDR1 SEHNR, CDR2 FQNEAQ (reference sequence). Trimming cost V 4 bases and J 6 bases; bases outside gene matches: 14. The CDR3 consists of 17 residues. CDR3 in amino acids: CASSSNRDRGRDEKLFF. CDR3 nucleotide sequence: TGTGCCAGCAGCTCAAACCGGGACAGAGGACGGGATGAAAAACTGTTTTTT.

This clone has a single count. The chain is built from TRBV28 and TRBJ1-1; the match to TRBD1 covers 8 bases. The CDR3 runs to 13 residues. The germline V gene has CDR1 MDHEN and CDR2 SYDVKM. V gave up 2 bases and J gave up 4 bases; unmatched junction bases: 0. CDR3: CASSLGQGTEAFF. CDR3 nucleotides: TGTGCCAGCAGTTTAGGACAGGGCACTGAAGCTTTCTTT.

V usage is TRBV7-2 and J usage is TRBJ1-2; D might be TRBD1 (5 bases). The CDR3 is 14 residues long. Trimming left V 5 bases short and J 3 bases short, with 13 bases between. Looked up from germline, CDR1 is SGHTA and CDR2 is FQGNSA. The chain's CDR3 is CASSPLGPYYGYTF. The CDR3 DNA reads as TGTGCCAGCAGCCCACTGGGGCCATACTATGGCTACACCTTC.

The chain employs TRBV27 and TRBJ1-5; D uncertain. The length of the CDR3 is 15 residues. Looked up from germline, CDR1 is MNHEY and CDR2 is SMNVEV (reference sequence). V was shortened by 0 bases and J by 0 bases, with 6 bases between the two germline ends. The CDR3 loop reads CASSLSADSNQPQHF. The CDR3 bases are TGTGCCAGCAGTTTATCGGCAGATAGCAATCAGCCCCAGCATTTT.

This clone has just one count. The chain carries TRBV5-1 and TRBJ2-5, with 13 nucleotides matching TRBD2. Germline loops: CDR1 SGHRS, CDR2 YFSETQ. J was trimmed by 4 bases and V by 3 bases; bases with no gene match: 6. The CDR3 runs to 16 residues. CDR3 sequence reads: CASSSTSGGAVETQYF. CDR3 coding DNA: TGCGCCAGCAGCTCAACTAGCGGGGGGGCTGTAGAGACCCAGTACTTC. Based on the CDR3 plus reference TRBV5-1 and TRBJ2-5, the full variable domain is KAGVTQTPRYLIKTRGQQVTLSCSPISGHRSVSWYQQTPGQGLQFLFEYFSETQRNKGNFPGRFSGRQFSNSRSEMNVSTLELGDSALYLCASSSTSGGAVETQYFGPGTRLLVL.

In its sample, this clone was seen once. The chain links TRBV6-4 to TRBJ1-3; 7 nucleotides line up with TRBD1. After removal of 0 bases from V and 0 bases from J, the junction contained 23 bases not matched to a gene. Germline loops: CDR1 MRHNA, CDR2 SNTAGT. The CDR3 has 23 amino acids. This CDR3 reads CASSDSVRWWDRARLHSGNTIYF. CDR3 nucleotides: TGTGCCAGCAGTGACTCTGTCCGGTGGTGGGACAGAGCTCGACTTCACTCTGGAAACACCATATATTTT.

The rearrangement links TRBV5-4 to TRBJ2-1, with 7 bases that match TRBD2. Germline CDR1 reads SGHNT; CDR2 reads YYREEE (reference sequence). V trimming: 1 base; J trimming: 5 bases; junction bases outside the gene matches: 9. This CDR3 comprises 16 residues. This CDR3 is CASSLLGGGTNNEQFF. The CDR3, as DNA: TGTGCCAGCAGCTTGTTGGGCGGGGGTACGAACAATGAGCAGTTCTTC. The full variable domain, rest sourced from reference TRBV5-4 and TRBJ2-1, is ETGVTQSPTHLIKTRGQQVTLRCSSQSGHNTVSWYQQALGQGPQFIFQYYREEENGRGNFPPRFSGLQFPNYSSELNVNALELDDSALYLCASSLLGGGTNNEQFFGPGTRLTVL.

This chain uses TRBV7-9 with TRBJ1-2, with 8 positions matching TRBD1. The CDR3 consists of 16 residues. V trimming: 1 base; J trimming: 5 bases; junction bases outside the gene matches: 9. Germline values: CDR1 SEHNR, CDR2 FQNEAQ (reference sequence). The CDR3 loop reads CASSLGRGTGPYGYTF. CDR3 DNA sequence: TGTGCCAGCAGCTTAGGGAGAGGGACAGGCCCATATGGCTACACCTTC.

V and J are TRBV4-3 and TRBJ1-6; 8 bases line up with TRBD1. V lost 4 bases to trimming and J lost 7 bases; unmatched junction nucleotides: 3. This CDR3 has 14 amino acids. Germline CDR1 reads LGHNA; CDR2 reads YSLEER. CDR3 in amino acids: CASSRTGINSPLHF. In nucleotides, the CDR3 is TGCGCCAGCAGCCGGACAGGGATAAATTCACCCCTCCACTTT.

The chain carries TRBV4-3 and TRBJ2-5; the D gene is possibly TRBD1 (6 bases). CDR1 is LGHNA and CDR2 is YSLEER in the germline V gene. V was pared by 0 bases and J by 1 base, with 21 bases between. This CDR3 has 19 residues. CDR3 sequence (DNA): TGCGCCAGCAGCCAAGAAGTTGGCAGGGGTTCAACGTTCCAAGAGACCCAGTACTTC. Amino acid sequence: CASSQEVGRGSTFQETQYF.

J is TRBJ1-1 and V is TRBV7-8, with D uncertain. This CDR3 is built from 15 residues. Germline values: CDR1 SGHVS, CDR2 FQNEAQ. Trimming removed 5 bases at V and 1 base at J, with 14 bases between. CDR3 protein: CASSKNEAPNTEAFF. The CDR3 coding sequence is TGTGCCAGCAGCAAAAATGAGGCTCCGAACACTGAAGCTTTCTTT.

The chain is built from TRBV5-8 and TRBJ2-6, with D tentatively TRBD2 (6 bases). Trimming took 4 bases from V and 0 from J, leaving 14 bases between them. The CDR3 runs to 17 residues. CDR1 is SGHTS, CDR2 YDEGEE, per germline. CDR3 sequence reads: CASSRDWSPSGANVLTF. The CDR3, as DNA: TGTGCCAGCAGCCGGGACTGGAGTCCCTCTGGGGCCAACGTCCTGACTTTC.

CDR3 DNA: TGTGCCAGCAGTTACGTGGGCAGCAATCAGCCCCAGCATTTT. This gives the protein CASSYVGSNQPQHF. The chain is built from TRBV6-6 and TRBJ1-5, with no clear D. V lost 2 bases and J 1 base, leaving 6 bases between the germline ends. The CDR3 is 14 residues long. CDR1 MNHNY and CDR2 SVGAGI come from the germline V gene (reference sequence).

The sample holds one count of this clone. The chain carries TRBV2 and TRBJ1-1; 7 bases are shared with TRBD1. This CDR3 region has 14 residues. The trim removed 2 bases at V and 0 bases at J, leaving 0 bases unmatched. Germline assignment: CDR1 SNHLY and CDR2 FYNNEI. The CDR3 nucleotides are TGTGCCAGCAGTGAACAGGGGGTGAACACTGAAGCTTTCTTT. It codes for CASSEQGVNTEAFF.

The chain has TRBV19 and TRBJ1-1, with TRBD1 as a possible D gene (5 bases). The CDR3 sequence is 13 residues long. Trimming took 5 bases from V and 2 from J, leaving 9 bases between them. In germline, CDR1 is LNHDA, CDR2 SQIVND (reference sequence). The CDR3 sequence is CASSATGNTEAFF. In nucleotides, the CDR3 is TGTGCCAGTAGTGCTACAGGTAACACTGAAGCTTTCTTT.

The rearrangement joins TRBV11-2 to TRBJ2-5, with D hard to call. Germline CDR1 reads SGHAT; CDR2 reads FQNNGV. Trimming removed 8 bases at V and 3 bases at J, with 13 bases between. The CDR3 is 13 residues long. The CDR3 loop is CASHPWHEETQYF. The CDR3 bases are TGTGCCAGCCATCCTTGGCATGAAGAGACCCAGTACTTC.

The V gene is TRBV11-3, the J gene TRBJ2-5; TRBD2 aligns across 10 bases. The CDR3 is 15 residues long. Germline loops: CDR1 SGHNT, CDR2 YENEEA. With 8 bases clipped from V and 5 bases from J, the junction kept 11 bases outside the gene matches. The CDR3 protein is CASSTSGGVGETQYF. The CDR3 DNA reads TGTGCCAGCTCGACGAGCGGGGGGGTGGGGGAGACCCAGTACTTC.

J is TRBJ1-5 and V is TRBV2; D possibly corresponds to TRBD1 (6 bases). The germline V and J ends were trimmed by 7 bases and 0 bases, with 19 bases remaining between them. The germline CDR1 and CDR2 sequences are SNHLY and FYNNEI. The CDR3 covers 17 residues. The CDR3 DNA sequence: TGTGCCAGCATGGTCGGGACAAGTCCCGATAGCAATCAGCCCCAGCATTTT. This gives the protein CASMVGTSPDSNQPQHF.

The chain employs TRBV18 and TRBJ1-1; the match to TRBD1 covers 8 bases. Trimming removed 3 bases from V and 8 bases from J; junction bases left unmatched: 8. The V gene's germline CDR1 is KGHSH and CDR2 LQKENI. CDR3 length: 14 amino acids. The CDR3 DNA sequence: TGTGCCAGCTCACCCGACAGGGGTGGGCTCGAAGCTTTCTTT. Translated: CASSPDRGGLEAFF.

The chain has TRBV18 and TRBJ1-3; weak D call: TRBD1 (6 bases). Deletions cut 3 bases from V and 0 bases from J, with 15 bases between. Germline V lookup: CDR1 KGHSH, CDR2 LQKENI. The CDR3 has 17 amino acids. The CDR3 spells CASSPSTGAFSGNTIYF. CDR3 DNA sequence: TGTGCCAGCTCACCGTCGACAGGAGCCTTCTCTGGAAACACCATATATTTT.

The rearrangement joins TRBV6-1 to TRBJ2-3; TRBD1 is a possible D gene (5 bases). V was pared by 1 base and J by 5 bases, with 13 bases between. The CDR3 is made up of 15 amino acids. Germline V CDR1 and CDR2: MNHNS, SASEGT. The CDR3 loop is CASSEGTLFGDTQYF. In nucleotides, the CDR3 is TGTGCCAGCAGTGAAGGGACACTTTTTGGAGATACGCAGTATTTT.

This clone was recorded once. The rearrangement joins TRBV19 to TRBJ1-6, with D uncertain. The CDR3 has 16 residues. Trimming shortened V by 0 bases and J by 6 bases, and 12 bases separated the two germline ends. Germline V gene data show CDR1 as LNHDA and CDR2 as SQIVND (reference sequence). The DNA for the CDR3 is TGTGCCAGTAGTATAGAGGGCAACCTCCCTAATTCACCCCTCCACTTT. It encodes CASSIEGNLPNSPLHF.

The V gene is TRBV4-2, the J gene TRBJ1-4; D may be TRBD1 (6 bases). V lost 6 bases to trimming and J lost 7 bases, with 15 bases between them. CDR3 length: 14 residues. CDR1 LGHNA and CDR2 YNFKEQ come from the germline V gene. The CDR3 nucleotides read TGTGCCAGCAGAAAAGCAGGGGACGGTGAAAAACTGTTTTTT. This sequence encodes CASRKAGDGEKLFF.

A word on this clone: An end of the junction differs from the germline gene, which may be a read error. The V and J genes are TRBV6-6 and TRBJ1-1, with D maybe TRBD1 (5 bases). CDR1 and CDR2 (germline): MNHNY, SVGAGI (reference sequence). The CDR3 consists of 15 residues. Here the CDR3 DNA reads TGTGCCGGCAGTTATGGAGGGGAAGTGGCCACTGAAGCTTTCTTT. Translation gives CAGSYGGEVATEAFF.

The V gene is TRBV7-9, the J gene TRBJ2-1, with 8 nucleotides matching TRBD2. Germline CDR1 reads SEHNR; CDR2 reads FQNEAQ (reference sequence). The CDR3 contains 16 residues. V trimming: 1 base; J trimming: 1 base; junction bases outside the gene matches: 3. CDR3 nucleotides: TGTGCCAGCAGCTTAGGGTCTAGCGGGTCCTACAATGAGCAGTTCTTC. It encodes CASSLGSSGSYNEQFF.

This rearrangement joins TRBV5-1 to TRBJ2-3; 10 bases are a match to TRBD2. V lost 6 bases and J lost 3; bases outside the gene matches: 7. The CDR3 is 15 residues long. Germline loops: CDR1 SGHRS, CDR2 YFSETQ. CDR3 amino acids: CASNLAGERTDTQYF. The CDR3 nucleotides read TGCGCCAGCAACCTAGCGGGGGAGAGGACAGATACGCAGTATTTT.